This T cell receptor (beta chain) was identified during a study of T cells in Graves' hyperthyroidism and ophthalmopathy. The V segment lost 2 bases and the J segment 5 bases; nucleotides outside the gene matches: 5. This CDR3 spans 14 amino acids. Germline loops: CDR1 DFQATT, CDR2 SNEGSKA (reference sequence). This clonotype was observed at least ten times. TCR beta CDR3 regions were amplified from RNA. HTBI primers were employed in a first-round RT-PCR of the TCR CDR3. In TCRdb, the multiplex PCR reads were re-called with MiXCR into one record per CDR3 protein. Here the sample spans almost 600,000 distinct CDR3 sequences, just over 45% being singletons.

The clonotype was recovered from a woman aged 18-29 years with Graves' hyperthyroidism. J is TRBJ1-5 and V is TRBV20-1, with 8 bases aligning to TRBD1. Sample: peripheral blood or thyroid tissue (not recorded which). The CDR3 coding sequence is TGCAGTGCTAGACTGGACAGGGTTTATCAGCCCCAGCATTTT. As protein: CSARLDRVYQPQHF.